This T cell receptor beta chain was sequenced for a study of beta chain features in type 1 diabetes. Points from the study as a whole: Moderate yet significant TCRB CDR3 shortening was seen in Type 1 diabetes patients in all four CD4+ subsets.

What was sequenced were expressed TCRB transcripts, since all of the isolated RNA had been reverse transcribed. TCRdb keeps only in-frame clones here, not all; method: immunoSEQ multiplex PCR. Of around 340,000 clones listed, about a tenth are singletons. All of the sorted populations showed purity greater than 98%. This clone occurred a few times. The antigen is undetermined. CDR1 is MGHDK and CDR2 is SYGVNS in the germline V gene. Germline trimming cut 6 bases from V and 9 bases from J; bases unmatched to any gene: 11. This CDR3 has 14 amino acids. The sequence was collected from a man aged 25-45 years with type 1 diabetes. The sequenced sample consisted of central memory CD4+ T cells from blood. This rearrangement joins TRBV25-1 to TRBJ1-1; 9 positions agree with TRBD1. The CDR3 sequence: CASSLPGTGNKAFF. The CDR3 DNA reads TGTGCCAGCAGCCTCCCCGGGACAGGGAATAAAGCTTTCTTT.